These 13 T cell receptor beta chains originate from one sample sequenced in a study of T cells expressing NK-cell markers. TCRdb reprocessed the 5' RACE reads, keeping one entry per CDR3 protein, no DNA. The ten most abundant clones cover under 20% of a sample with fewer than 200,000 distinct CDR3 sequences. Specimen: blood T cells: a sorted CD56 or NKG2C T cell subset, CD4+ or CD8+ T cells, or bulk PBMC T cells (not recorded which). Source of these receptors: a woman aged 18-70 years in good health.

CDR3 amino acids: CASSRDGANYGYTF. V gene TRBV9 combines with J gene TRBJ1-2; TCRdb's D call of TRBD1 is untestable without DNA. This CDR3 comprises 14 residues. The germline V gene encodes CDR1 SGDLS and CDR2 YYNGEE. Together with reference TRBV9 and TRBJ1-2, the CDR3 gives the full variable domain: DSGVTQTPKHLITATGQRVTLRCSPRSGDLSVYWYQQSLDQGLQFLIQYYNGEERAKGNILERFSAQQFPDLHSELNLSSLELGDSALYFCASSRDGANYGYTFGSGTRLTVV.

The chain couples TRBV20-1 to TRBJ2-7; without DNA, the TCRdb call of TRBD2 cannot be checked. CDR3 length: 15 amino acids. The germline V gene encodes CDR1 DFQATT and CDR2 SNEGSKA (reference sequence). CDR3 sequence reads: CSAREAGEPTYEQYF.

This chain connects TRBV27 to TRBJ1-4; TCRdb returns TRBD1, unconfirmable since there is no DNA. Looked up from germline, CDR1 is MNHEY and CDR2 is SMNVEV (reference sequence). The CDR3 extends over 15 amino acids. The CDR3 here is CASSAGRGKNEKLFF.

The chain carries TRBV18 and TRBJ2-1; TCRdb calls TRBD2, which cannot be checked without DNA. The CDR3 extends over 18 amino acids. The germline V gene has CDR1 KGHSH and CDR2 LQKENI. This CDR3 reads CASSPPMAAGGIYNEQFF.

This chain connects TRBV29-1 to TRBJ2-3. This CDR3 comprises 13 residues. Looked up from germline, CDR1 is SQVTM and CDR2 is ANQGSEA. The CDR3 region is CSLRLAVTDTQYF.

This chain's CDR3 is CASSSGQGFQNIQYF. The rearrangement uses TRBV5-6 and TRBJ2-4; TCRdb designates TRBD1, a call that cannot be tested without DNA. Germline loops: CDR1 SGHDT, CDR2 YYEEEE. This CDR3 has 15 residues.

The J gene is TRBJ2-3, the V gene TRBV5-1. Germline-derived CDR1 and CDR2 are SGHRS and YFSETQ. The CDR3 is 16 residues long. The CDR3 loop is CASSLPDRKGTDTQYF. Full variable domain (rest looked up from reference TRBV5-1 and TRBJ2-3): KAGVTQTPRYLIKTRGQQVTLSCSPISGHRSVSWYQQTPGQGLQFLFEYFSETQRNKGNFPGRFSGRQFSNSRSEMNVSTLELGDSALYLCASSLPDRKGTDTQYFGPGTRLTVL.

CDR3 loop: CASSLVRGVESSYEQYF. The rearrangement links TRBV7-8 to TRBJ2-7; TCRdb gives TRBD1 as the D gene, but with no DNA this cannot be confirmed. Germline-derived CDR1 and CDR2 are SGHVS and FQNEAQ. The CDR3 length is 17 residues. The full variable domain, in which reference TRBV7-8 and TRBJ2-7 provide the parts outside the CDR3, is GAGVSQSPRYKVAKRGQDVALRCDPISGHVSLFWYQQALGQGPEFLTYFQNEAQLDKSGLPSDRFFAERPEGSVSTLKIQRTQQEDSAVYLCASSLVRGVESSYEQYFGPGTRLTVT.

This chain connects TRBV5-1 to TRBJ2-1; there is no DNA to check the TCRdb D call of TRBD1. Germline V gives CDR1 SGHRS, CDR2 YFSETQ. The CDR3 length is 15 residues. CDR3: CASSPGLGSYNEQFF.

V gene TRBV29-1 combines with J gene TRBJ2-1; TCRdb picks TRBD2, but there is no DNA to check that call. CDR1 is SQVTM and CDR2 is ANQGSEA in the germline V gene. The CDR3 length is 16 residues. The CDR3 sequence is CSVGGGGTSGSNEQFF.

This chain links TRBV20-1 with TRBJ2-7; with no DNA, the TCRdb D assignment of TRBD1 cannot be verified. Looked up from germline, CDR1 is DFQATT and CDR2 is SNEGSKA (reference sequence). The CDR3 runs 14 residues. The CDR3 sequence is CSAREGTGIYEQYF.

The V and J genes are TRBV20-1 and TRBJ2-7; TCRdb calls TRBD2, which cannot be checked without DNA. Germline V gene sequence: CDR1 DFQATT, CDR2 SNEGSKA (reference sequence). CDR3 length equals 15 residues. The CDR3 is CSARGPGLGDYEQYF.

The chain uses TRBV6-1 and TRBJ2-7. CDR3 length: 15 amino acids. Germline V gene data show CDR1 as MNHNS and CDR2 as SASEGT. The CDR3 loop reads CASSRRGRYGYEQYF.